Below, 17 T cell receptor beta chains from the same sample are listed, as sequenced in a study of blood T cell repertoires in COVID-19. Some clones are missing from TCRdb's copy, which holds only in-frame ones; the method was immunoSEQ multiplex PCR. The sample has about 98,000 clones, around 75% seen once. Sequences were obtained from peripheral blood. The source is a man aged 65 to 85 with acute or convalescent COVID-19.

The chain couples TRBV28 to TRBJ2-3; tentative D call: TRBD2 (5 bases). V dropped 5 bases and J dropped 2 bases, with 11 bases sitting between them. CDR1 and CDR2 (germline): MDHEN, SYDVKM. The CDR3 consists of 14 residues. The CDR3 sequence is CASSAGLFTDTQYF. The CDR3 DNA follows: TGTGCCAGCAGTGCGGGCCTTTTCACAGATACGCAGTATTTT.

CDR3 bases: TGTGCCAGCTCACCACCGGCGGAAGAGACCCAGTACTTC. Translated: CASSPPAEETQYF. The chain has TRBV18 and TRBJ2-5, with no clear D. The CDR3 runs 13 residues. With 0 bases removed from V and 3 bases from J, the gap between germline ends came to 5 bases. Germline loops: CDR1 KGHSH, CDR2 LQKENI.

The CDR3: CASSRNSPLHF. CDR3 DNA sequence: TGTGCCAGCAGCCGGAATTCACCCCTCCACTTT. The rearrangement joins TRBV13 to TRBJ1-6; D is unresolved. Trimming stripped 5 bases from V and 7 bases from J, with 3 bases between. Germline assignment: CDR1 PRHDT and CDR2 FYEKMQ (reference sequence). The CDR3 spans 11 residues.

Here the CDR3 reads CAGTGTGQPQHF. For the CDR3, the DNA is TGTGCCGGGACAGGTACGGGACAGCCCCAGCATTTT. The J gene is TRBJ1-5, the V gene TRBV28; 8 bases are shared with TRBD1. Unmatched junction bases numbered 7, after V lost 11 bases and J lost 7 bases. The CDR3 runs 12 residues. CDR1 and CDR2 (germline): MDHEN, SYDVKM.

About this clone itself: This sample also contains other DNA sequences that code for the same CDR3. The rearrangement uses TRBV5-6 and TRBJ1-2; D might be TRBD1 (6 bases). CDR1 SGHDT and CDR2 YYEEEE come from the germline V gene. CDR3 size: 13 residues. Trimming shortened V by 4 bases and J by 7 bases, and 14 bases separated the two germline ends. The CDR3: CASSLEGGGGYTF. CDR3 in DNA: TGTGCCAGCAGCCTTGAGGGAGGGGGTGGCTACACCTTC.

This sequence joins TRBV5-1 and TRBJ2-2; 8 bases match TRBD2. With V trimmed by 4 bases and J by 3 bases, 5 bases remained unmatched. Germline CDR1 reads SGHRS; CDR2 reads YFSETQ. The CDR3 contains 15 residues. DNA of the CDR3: TGCGCCAGCAGCAGACTAGCGAGCGACACCGGGGAGCTGTTTTTT. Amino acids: CASSRLASDTGELFF.

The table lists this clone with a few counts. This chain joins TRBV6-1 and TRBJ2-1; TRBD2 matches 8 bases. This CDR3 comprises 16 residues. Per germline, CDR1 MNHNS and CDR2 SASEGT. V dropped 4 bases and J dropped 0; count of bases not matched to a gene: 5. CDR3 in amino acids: CASSVTSGSSYNEQFF. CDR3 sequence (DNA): TGTGCCAGCAGTGTTACTAGCGGAAGCTCCTACAATGAGCAGTTCTTC.

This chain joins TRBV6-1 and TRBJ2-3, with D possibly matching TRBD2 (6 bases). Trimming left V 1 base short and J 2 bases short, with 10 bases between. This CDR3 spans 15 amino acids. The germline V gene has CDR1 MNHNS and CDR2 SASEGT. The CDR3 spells CASSEGLGPTDTQYF. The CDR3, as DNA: TGTGCCAGCAGTGAAGGACTAGGGCCCACAGATACGCAGTATTTT.

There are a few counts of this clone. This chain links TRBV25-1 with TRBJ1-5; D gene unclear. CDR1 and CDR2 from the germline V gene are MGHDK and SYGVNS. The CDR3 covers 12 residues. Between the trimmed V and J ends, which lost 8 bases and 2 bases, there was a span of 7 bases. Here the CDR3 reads CASSVGNQPQHF. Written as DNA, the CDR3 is TGTGCCAGCTCGGTCGGCAATCAGCCCCAGCATTTT.

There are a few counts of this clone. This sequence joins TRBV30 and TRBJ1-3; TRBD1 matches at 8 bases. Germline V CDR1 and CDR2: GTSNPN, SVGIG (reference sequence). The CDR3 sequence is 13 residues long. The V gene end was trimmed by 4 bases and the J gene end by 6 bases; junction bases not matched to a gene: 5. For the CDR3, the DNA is TGTGCCTGGACCTGGACAGGGCTAAACACCATATATTTT. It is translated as CAWTWTGLNTIYF.

As DNA, the CDR3 is TGTGCCAGCAGCCAGCTCACCGCCGGGGGCACTGAAGCTTTCTTT. It is translated as CASSQLTAGGTEAFF. The chain carries TRBV4-2 and TRBJ1-1, with a tentative D call TRBD1 (5 bases). CDR1 is LGHNA and CDR2 is YNFKEQ in the germline V gene. The CDR3 contains 15 residues. The V and J ends lost 3 bases and 4 bases respectively, with 15 bases between them.

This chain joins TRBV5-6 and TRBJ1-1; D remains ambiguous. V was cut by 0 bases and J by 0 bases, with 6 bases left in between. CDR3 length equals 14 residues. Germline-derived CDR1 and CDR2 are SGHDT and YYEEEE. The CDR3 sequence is CASSLGQVNTEAFF. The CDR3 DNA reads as TGTGCCAGCAGCTTGGGACAAGTGAACACTGAAGCTTTCTTT.

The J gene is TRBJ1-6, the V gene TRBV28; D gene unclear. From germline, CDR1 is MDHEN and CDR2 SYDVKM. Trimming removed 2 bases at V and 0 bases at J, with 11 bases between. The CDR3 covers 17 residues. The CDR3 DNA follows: TGTGCCAGCAGTTTAGAAGACTGGAGCTCCTATAATTCACCCCTCCACTTT. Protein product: CASSLEDWSSYNSPLHF.

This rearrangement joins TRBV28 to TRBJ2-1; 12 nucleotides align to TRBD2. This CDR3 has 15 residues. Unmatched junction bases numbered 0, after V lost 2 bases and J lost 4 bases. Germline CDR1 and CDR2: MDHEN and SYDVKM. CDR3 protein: CASSLTSGGYNEQFF. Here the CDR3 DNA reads TGTGCCAGCAGTTTAACTAGCGGGGGGTACAATGAGCAGTTCTTC.

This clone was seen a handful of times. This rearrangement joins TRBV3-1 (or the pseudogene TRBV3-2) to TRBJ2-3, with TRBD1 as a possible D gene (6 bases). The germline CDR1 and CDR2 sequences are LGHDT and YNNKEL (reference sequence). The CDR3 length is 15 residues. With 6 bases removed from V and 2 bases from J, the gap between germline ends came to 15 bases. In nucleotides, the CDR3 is TGTGCCAGCAGTGTTACGGGACAAGTCACAGATACGCAGTATTTT. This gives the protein CASSVTGQVTDTQYF.

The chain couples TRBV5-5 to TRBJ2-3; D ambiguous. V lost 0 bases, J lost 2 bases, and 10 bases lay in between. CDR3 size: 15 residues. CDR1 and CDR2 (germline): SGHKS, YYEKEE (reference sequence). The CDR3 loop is CASSLAHSDTDTQYF. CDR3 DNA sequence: TGTGCCAGCAGCTTGGCCCACTCCGACACAGATACGCAGTATTTT.

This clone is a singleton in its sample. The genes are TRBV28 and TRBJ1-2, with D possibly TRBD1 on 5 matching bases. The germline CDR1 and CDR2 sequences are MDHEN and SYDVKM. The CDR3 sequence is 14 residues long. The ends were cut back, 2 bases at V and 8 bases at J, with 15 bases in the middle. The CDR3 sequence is CASSLDTWWGGYTF. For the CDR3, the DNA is TGTGCCAGCAGTTTAGATACCTGGTGGGGCGGCTACACCTTC.